The 6 T cell receptor beta chains presented below share a single source sample, sequenced in a study of T cell changes during pregnancy in multiple sclerosis. Data came from immunoSEQ multiplex PCR; TCRdb stores just in-frame clones and leaves some out. The data show 45,000 to 70,000 clones, 92% seen once. The material was CD4+ T cells from peripheral blood mononuclear cells, obtained after pregnancy. These receptor sequences come from a female donor with multiple sclerosis, enrolled in a pregnancy study.

This chain links TRBV5-6 with TRBJ2-7; D may be TRBD1 (5 bases). The germline V and J ends were trimmed by 0 bases and 3 bases, with 10 bases remaining between them. Germline V gene data show CDR1 as SGHDT and CDR2 as YYEEEE. The CDR3 contains 14 residues. In nucleotides, the CDR3 is TGTGCCAGCAGCTTGGTTGTGGGGCACTACGAGCAGTACTTC. As protein: CASSLVVGHYEQYF.

This clone showed up just a few times. V is TRBV4-3 and J is TRBJ1-1; D is ambiguous. From germline, CDR1 is LGHNA and CDR2 YSLEER. This CDR3 has 15 residues. The germline V and J ends were trimmed by 4 bases and 0 bases, with 12 bases remaining between them. The CDR3 nucleotides are TGCGCCAGCAGCCCGTTTATAAGAGTGAACACTGAAGCTTTCTTT. Translating gives CASSPFIRVNTEAFF.

The rearrangement joins TRBV5-6 to TRBJ1-6; TRBD1 is a possible D gene (6 bases). The CDR3 runs 15 residues. Germline-derived CDR1 and CDR2 are SGHDT and YYEEEE. V shed 6 bases and J shed 7 bases, with 17 bases lying between them. The CDR3 reads CASNSRGAQNSPLHF. CDR3 nucleotides: TGTGCCAGCAACTCACGGGGGGCGCAGAATTCACCCCTCCACTTT. The full variable domain, its missing parts supplied by reference TRBV5-6 and TRBJ1-6, is DAGVTQSPTHLIKTRGQQVTLRCSPKSGHDTVSWYQQALGQGPQFIFQYYEEEERQRGNFPDRFSGHQFPNYSSELNVNALLLGDSALYLCASNSRGAQNSPLHFGNGTRLTVT.

The chain employs TRBV5-5 and TRBJ2-5; TRBD2 agrees at 8 bases. This CDR3 region has 14 residues. CDR1 and CDR2 from the germline V gene are SGHKS and YYEKEE (reference sequence). Trimming took 2 bases from V and 5 from J; bases not matched to a gene: 5. The DNA for the CDR3 is TGTGCCAGCAGCTTAACGACTAGCGTGGAGACCCAGTACTTC. Protein product: CASSLTTSVETQYF.

The chain combines TRBV13 with TRBJ1-2; D unclear. Germline V gene sequence: CDR1 PRHDT, CDR2 FYEKMQ (reference sequence). V was pared by 2 bases and J by 7 bases, with 8 bases between. CDR3 length equals 12 residues. In DNA, the CDR3 is TGTGCCAGCAGCTTAAATCGGGTTGGCTACACCTTC. Its protein product is CASSLNRVGYTF. Full variable domain (outside the CDR3, taken from reference TRBV13 and TRBJ1-2): AAGVIQSPRHLIKEKRETATLKCYPIPRHDTVYWYQQGPGQDPQFLISFYEKMQSDKGSIPDRFSAQQFSDYHSELNMSSLELGDSALYFCASSLNRVGYTFGSGTRLTVV.

In its sample, this clone was seen once. The chain is built from TRBV5-5 and TRBJ1-2; 7 bases fit TRBD1. CDR1 and CDR2 (germline): SGHKS, YYEKEE (reference sequence). This CDR3 is 15 amino acids long. V trimming: 0 bases; J trimming: 4 bases; junction bases outside the gene matches: 6. CDR3 protein: CASSLAGTAIYGYTF. The CDR3 nucleotides are TGTGCCAGCAGCTTGGCAGGGACAGCCATCTATGGCTACACCTTC.